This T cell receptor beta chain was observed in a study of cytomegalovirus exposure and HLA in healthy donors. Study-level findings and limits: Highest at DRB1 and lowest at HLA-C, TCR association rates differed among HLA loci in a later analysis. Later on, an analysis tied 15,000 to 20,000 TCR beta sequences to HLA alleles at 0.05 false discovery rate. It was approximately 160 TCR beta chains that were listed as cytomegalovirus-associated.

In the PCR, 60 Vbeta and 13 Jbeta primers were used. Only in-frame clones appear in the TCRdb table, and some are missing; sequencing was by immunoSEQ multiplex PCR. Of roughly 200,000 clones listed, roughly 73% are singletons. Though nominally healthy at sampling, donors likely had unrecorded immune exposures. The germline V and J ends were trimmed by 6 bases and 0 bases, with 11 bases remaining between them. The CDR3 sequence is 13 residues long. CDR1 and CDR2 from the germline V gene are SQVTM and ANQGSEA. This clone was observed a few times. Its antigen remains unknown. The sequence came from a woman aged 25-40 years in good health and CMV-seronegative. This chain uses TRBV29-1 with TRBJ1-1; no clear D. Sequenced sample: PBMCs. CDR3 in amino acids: CSVARRMNTEAFF. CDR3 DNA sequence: TGCAGCGTAGCCCGGCGGATGAACACTGAAGCTTTCTTT.